This T cell receptor (beta chain) was profiled in a study of a mutant IDH1 vaccine in newly diagnosed glioma. Comments on this clone: What it binds is unknown.

As to time point: week 23, last vaccination. The content of each vaccine dose was 300 ug of mutant IDH1 20-mer peptide, and topical imiquimod accompanied it. Sequencing used immunoSEQ multiplex PCR; TCRdb keeps in-frame clones, though not all of them. The sample lists roughly 51,000 clones, about 81% occurring once. After removal of 0 bases from V and 4 bases from J, the junction contained 5 bases not matched to a gene. Germline V gene lookup returns CDR1 SGHNT and CDR2 YYREEE (reference sequence). This CDR3 has 16 residues. The specimen comprised PBMCs, sampled from a glioma patient whose treatment included an IDH1 peptide vaccine. The source of this sequence is a woman between 35 and 50 years old with glioma. Some clones in this sample may be carry-over from other donors' samples. The chain combines TRBV5-4 with TRBJ2-2, with 8 positions matching TRBD2. CDR3 sequence reads: CASSLVGGGITGELFF. DNA for the CDR3: TGTGCCAGCAGCTTGGTAGGCGGGGGGATCACCGGGGAGCTGTTTTTT.